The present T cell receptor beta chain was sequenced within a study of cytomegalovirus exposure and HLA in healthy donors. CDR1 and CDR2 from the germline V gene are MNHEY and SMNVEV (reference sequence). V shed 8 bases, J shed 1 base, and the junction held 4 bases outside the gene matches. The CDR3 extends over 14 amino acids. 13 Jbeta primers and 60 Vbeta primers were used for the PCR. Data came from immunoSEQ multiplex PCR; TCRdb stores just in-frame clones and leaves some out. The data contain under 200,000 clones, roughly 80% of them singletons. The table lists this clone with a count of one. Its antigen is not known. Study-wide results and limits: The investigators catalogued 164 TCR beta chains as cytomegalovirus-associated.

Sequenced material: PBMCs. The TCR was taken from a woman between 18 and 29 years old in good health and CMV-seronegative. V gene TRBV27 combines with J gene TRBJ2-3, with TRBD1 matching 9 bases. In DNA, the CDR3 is TGTGCCAGCGCCCGGGACAGGGGCACAGATACGCAGTATTTT. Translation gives CASARDRGTDTQYF.